This T cell receptor (beta chain) is from a study of OX40 agonist ivuxolimab in advanced cancers. Clones were sequenced by immunoSEQ multiplex PCR, and TCRdb holds only the in-frame ones, with some missing. The data hold tens of thousands of clones, with approximately 91% observed a single time. In its sample, this clone was seen once. This CDR3 contains 15 residues. Trimming left V 6 bases short and J 3 bases short, with 18 bases between. Germline-derived CDR1 and CDR2 are SGHTS and YDEGEE. The source was CD4+ or CD8+ T cells sorted from blood, collected in a trial of the OX40 agonist ivuxolimab. The chain has TRBV5-8 and TRBJ1-1; the D gene is possibly TRBD1 (5 bases). This receptor was obtained from an adult with an advanced solid tumor such as melanoma, head and neck, liver or kidney cancer. CDR3 nucleotides: TGTGCCAGCAACTTACAGGTCACGAGGGACACTGAAGCTTTCTTT. Its translation: CASNLQVTRDTEAFF. Full variable domain (rest looked up from reference TRBV5-8 and TRBJ1-1): EAGVTQSPTHLIKTRGQQATLRCSPISGHTSVYWYQQALGLGLQFLLWYDEGEERNRGNFPPRFSGRQFPNYSSELNVNALELEDSALYLCASNLQVTRDTEAFFGQGTRLTVV.